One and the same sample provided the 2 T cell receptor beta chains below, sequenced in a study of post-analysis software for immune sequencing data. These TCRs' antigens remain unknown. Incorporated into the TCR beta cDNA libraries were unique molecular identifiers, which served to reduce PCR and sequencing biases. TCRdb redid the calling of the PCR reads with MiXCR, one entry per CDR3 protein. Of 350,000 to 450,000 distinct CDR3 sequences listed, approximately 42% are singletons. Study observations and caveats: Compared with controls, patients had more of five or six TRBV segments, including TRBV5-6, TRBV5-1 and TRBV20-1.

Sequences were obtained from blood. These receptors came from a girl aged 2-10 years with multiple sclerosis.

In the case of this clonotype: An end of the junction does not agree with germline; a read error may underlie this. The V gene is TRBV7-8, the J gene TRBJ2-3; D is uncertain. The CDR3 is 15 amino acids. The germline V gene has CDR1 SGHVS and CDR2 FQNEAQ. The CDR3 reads CASSLGGMPTDAQYF. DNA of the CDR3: TGTGCCAGCAGCTTGGGCGGAATGCCCACAGATGCGCAGTATTTT.

The CDR3 loop reads CASSPDSGRVAYNEQFF. The CDR3 DNA follows: TGCGCCAGCAGCCCGGACAGCGGGAGGGTCGCCTACAATGAGCAGTTCTTC. The chain joins TRBV5-1 to TRBJ2-1, with TRBD2 matching 10 bases. Trimming took 4 bases from V and 2 from J; bases not matched to a gene: 9. The CDR3 runs 17 residues. Germline CDR1 SGHRS, CDR2 YFSETQ. Supplemented by reference TRBV5-1 and TRBJ2-1, the full variable domain reads KAGVTQTPRYLIKTRGQQVTLSCSPISGHRSVSWYQQTPGQGLQFLFEYFSETQRNKGNFPGRFSGRQFSNSRSEMNVSTLELGDSALYLCASSPDSGRVAYNEQFFGPGTRLTVL.